The entry below describes one T cell receptor (beta chain). Its binding antigen is unknown. No base quality values were provided; no much bigger clone lies one nucleotide off. The entry originates in a study of blood T cell repertoires in COVID-19 (dated by TCRdb to the early 2020s). Concerning the study at large: Samples covering the acute and convalescent phases of COVID-19 were provided by collaborators in the United States, Italy and Spain. The material from the prospective study consisted of cDNA or gDNA derived from T cells, B-cell-depleted T cells, or PBMCs. Nearly every sample came with metadata listing a de-identified subject ID, COVID-19 status, age in years and sex. Samples were obtained from the ongoing ImmuneRACE study (first 160 participants) and from 1,254 subjects provided by 6 global collaborators. Subjects who had been exposed to COVID-19, were actively infected with it, or had recovered from it provided the deeply sampled blood TCRbeta repertoires that made up the dataset. Where available, HLA class I and class II types were taken from metadata supplied by the sample provider and were not determined by assay-based typing. The repertoires were released in a freely available public database meant as a resource for research on the immune response to SARS-CoV-2.

The paper's findings and limits, for the study overall: Clinical and demographic metadata were provided uncurated, with the amount varying by source and participant.

TCRbeta CDR3 regions were amplified from genomic DNA by means of the immunoSEQ Assay, a bias-controlled multiplex PCR. In the original analysis: Within the assay, amplification of reference gene primers was used to estimate how many nucleated cells each sample contained. To quantify the absolute abundance of each unique TCRbeta CDR3 rearrangement, sequence reads were collapsed and filtered. For each sample, productive Simpson clonality was calculated as the square root of Simpson's diversity index over productive rearrangements. TCRdb obtained this table from immuneACCESS and retained in-frame rearrangements with V and J assigned. These tables miss some clones; where compared with another copy, unresolved V genes account for less than half of the shortfall, and the remainder is unexplained. The DNA gave D and trimming, while V, J and clone size come from that table. The sample table holds about 270,000 clones, of which roughly 90% were seen once. Around 2.1% of the sample is held by the ten biggest clonotypes.

The CDR3 has 18 amino acids, counting the end cysteine and phenylalanine. The sequence is cut down to CDR3 DNA, 54 bases in frame from base 1. Reading the germline V gene gives CDR1 KGHDR and CDR2 SFDVKD. V was cut back by 4 bases and J by 5 bases, leaving a gap of 23 bases between them. Each collaborating institution followed its own protocols to collect whole blood in K2EDTA tubes. Collaborator samples were shipped for TCRbeta analysis as frozen whole blood, isolated PBMCs, or DNA extracted from either sample type. The sequence is built from TRBV24-1 and TRBJ2-1; a tentative D match to TRBD1 spans 5 bases. The sequencing input was peripheral blood. This TCR was sampled from a man aged 45-65 years with acute or convalescent COVID-19. The CDR3 loop reads CATSDTPTTTPGHNEQFF. The DNA reads TGTGCCACCAGTGACACCCCGACAACTACCCCAGGGCACAATGAGCAGTTCTTC.